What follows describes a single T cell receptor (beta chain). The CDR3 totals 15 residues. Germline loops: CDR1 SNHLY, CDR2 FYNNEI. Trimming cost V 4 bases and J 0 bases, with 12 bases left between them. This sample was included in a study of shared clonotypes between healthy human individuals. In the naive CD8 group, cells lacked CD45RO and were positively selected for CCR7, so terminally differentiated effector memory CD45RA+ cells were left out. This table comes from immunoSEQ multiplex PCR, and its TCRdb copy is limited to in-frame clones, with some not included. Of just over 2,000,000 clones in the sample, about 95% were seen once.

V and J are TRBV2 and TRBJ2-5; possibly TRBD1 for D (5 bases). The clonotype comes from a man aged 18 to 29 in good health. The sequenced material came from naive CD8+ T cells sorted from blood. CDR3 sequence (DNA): TGTGCCAGCAGTGGGACAAATTGGTACCAAGAGACCCAGTACTTC. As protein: CASSGTNWYQETQYF.